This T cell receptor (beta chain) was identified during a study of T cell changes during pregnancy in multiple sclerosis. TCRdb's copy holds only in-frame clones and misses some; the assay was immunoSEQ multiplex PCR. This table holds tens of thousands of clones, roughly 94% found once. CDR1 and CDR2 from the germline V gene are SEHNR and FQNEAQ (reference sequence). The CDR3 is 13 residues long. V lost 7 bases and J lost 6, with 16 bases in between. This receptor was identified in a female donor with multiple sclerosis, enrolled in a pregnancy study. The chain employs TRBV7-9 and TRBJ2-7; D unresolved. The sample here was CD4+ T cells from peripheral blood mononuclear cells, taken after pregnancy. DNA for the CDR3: TGTGCCAGCAAAGGCAGTGAGGTTTTCGAGCAGTACTTC. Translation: CASKGSEVFEQYF.